This T cell receptor (beta chain) stems from a study of T cells in localized non-small cell lung cancer. Points from the study as a whole: Overall survival was longer when the density of T cells in the blood was higher. A median about 50 of the top 100 tumor clones appeared in adjacent lung.

Clones were sequenced by immunoSEQ multiplex PCR, and TCRdb holds only the in-frame ones, with some missing. The data contain some 30,000 clones, 90% to 95% of them singletons. A note on this clone: What it binds is unknown.

From germline, CDR1 is SGHTA and CDR2 FQGNSA. The CDR3 has 14 residues. V was shortened by 1 base and J by 4 bases, with 9 bases between the two germline ends. The source is a woman aged 40 to 75 with stage I lung adenocarcinoma. The V call is TRBV7-2, the J call TRBJ2-3; no firm D call. Here the sequenced sample was peripheral blood, taken before any cancer treatment. The CDR3 protein is CASSLGHQSDTQYF. CDR3 nucleotides: TGTGCCAGCAGCTTAGGCCATCAGTCAGATACGCAGTATTTT.